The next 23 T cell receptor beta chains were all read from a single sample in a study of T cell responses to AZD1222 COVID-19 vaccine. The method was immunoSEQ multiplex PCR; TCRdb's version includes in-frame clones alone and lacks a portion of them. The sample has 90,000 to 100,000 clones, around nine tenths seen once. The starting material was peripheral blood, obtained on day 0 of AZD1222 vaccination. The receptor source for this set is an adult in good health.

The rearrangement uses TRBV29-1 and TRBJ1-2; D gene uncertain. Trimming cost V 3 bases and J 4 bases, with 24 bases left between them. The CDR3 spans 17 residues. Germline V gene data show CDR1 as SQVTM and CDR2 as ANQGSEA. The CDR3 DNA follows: TGCAGCGTTGATAGGAGTGTGCGGCCCCTGGATGCCTATGGCTACACCTTC. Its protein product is CSVDRSVRPLDAYGYTF. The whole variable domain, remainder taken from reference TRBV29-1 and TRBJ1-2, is SAVISQKPSRDICQRGTSLTIQCQVDSQVTMMFWYRQQPGQSLTLIATANQGSEATYESGFVIDKFPISRPNLTFSTLTVSNMSPEDSSIYLCSVDRSVRPLDAYGYTFGSGTRLTVV.

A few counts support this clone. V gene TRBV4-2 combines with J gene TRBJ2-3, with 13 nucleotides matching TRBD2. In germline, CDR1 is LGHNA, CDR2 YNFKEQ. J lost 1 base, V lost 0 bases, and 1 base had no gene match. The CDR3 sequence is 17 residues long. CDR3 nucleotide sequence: TGTGCCAGCAGCCAAGACGGACTAGCGGGAGGCACAGATACGCAGTATTTT. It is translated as CASSQDGLAGGTDTQYF.

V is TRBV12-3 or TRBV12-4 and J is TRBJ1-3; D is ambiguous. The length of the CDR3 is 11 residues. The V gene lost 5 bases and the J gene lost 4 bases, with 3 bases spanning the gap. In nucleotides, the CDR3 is TGTGCCAGCAGTGCGGGAAACACCATATATTTT. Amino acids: CASSAGNTIYF.

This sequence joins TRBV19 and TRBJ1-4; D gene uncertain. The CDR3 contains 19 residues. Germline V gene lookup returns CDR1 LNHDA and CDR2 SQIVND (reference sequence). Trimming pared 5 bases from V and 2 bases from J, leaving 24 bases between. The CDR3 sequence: CASSVGLTNSGSTNEKLFF. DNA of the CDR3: TGTGCCAGTAGTGTCGGGCTTACCAACTCAGGATCGACTAATGAAAAACTGTTTTTT.

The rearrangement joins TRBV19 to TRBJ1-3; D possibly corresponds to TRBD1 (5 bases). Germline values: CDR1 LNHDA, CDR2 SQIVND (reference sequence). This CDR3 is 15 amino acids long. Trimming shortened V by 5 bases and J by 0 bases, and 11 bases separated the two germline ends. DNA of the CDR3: TGTGCCAGTAGTGTAGGGACGGGCTCTGGAAACACCATATATTTT. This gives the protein CASSVGTGSGNTIYF.

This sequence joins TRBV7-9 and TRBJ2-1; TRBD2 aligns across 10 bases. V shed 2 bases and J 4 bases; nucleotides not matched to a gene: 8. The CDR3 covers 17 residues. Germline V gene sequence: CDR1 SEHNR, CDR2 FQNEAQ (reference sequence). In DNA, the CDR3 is TGTGCCAGCAGCTTACCCGAAGGACTAGCGGTTTACAATGAGCAGTTCTTC. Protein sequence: CASSLPEGLAVYNEQFF. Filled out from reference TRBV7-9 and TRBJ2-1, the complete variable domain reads DTGVSQNPRHKITKRGQNVTFRCDPISEHNRLYWYRQTLGQGPEFLTYFQNEAQLEKSRLLSDRFSAERPKGSFSTLEIQRTEQGDSAMYLCASSLPEGLAVYNEQFFGPGTRLTVL.

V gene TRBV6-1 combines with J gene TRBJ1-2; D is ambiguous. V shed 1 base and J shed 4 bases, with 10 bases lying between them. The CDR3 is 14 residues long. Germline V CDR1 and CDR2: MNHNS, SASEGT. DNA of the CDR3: TGTGCCAGCAGTGAAGACAGTCCCGGCTATGGCTACACCTTC. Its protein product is CASSEDSPGYGYTF.

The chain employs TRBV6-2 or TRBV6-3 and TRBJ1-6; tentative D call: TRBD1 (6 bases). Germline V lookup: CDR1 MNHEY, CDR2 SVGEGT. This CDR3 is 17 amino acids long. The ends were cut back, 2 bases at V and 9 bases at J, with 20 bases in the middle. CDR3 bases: TGTGCCAGCAGTTACAGGGGGGCCTCGGCCCTCGGTTCACCCCTCCACTTT. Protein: CASSYRGASALGSPLHF.

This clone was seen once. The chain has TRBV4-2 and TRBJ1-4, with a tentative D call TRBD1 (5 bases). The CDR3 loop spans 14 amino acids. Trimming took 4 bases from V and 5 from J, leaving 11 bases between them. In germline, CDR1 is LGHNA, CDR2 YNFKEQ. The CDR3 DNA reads TGTGCCAGCAGCCGGGACGCGAGAAATGAAAAACTGTTTTTT. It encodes CASSRDARNEKLFF.

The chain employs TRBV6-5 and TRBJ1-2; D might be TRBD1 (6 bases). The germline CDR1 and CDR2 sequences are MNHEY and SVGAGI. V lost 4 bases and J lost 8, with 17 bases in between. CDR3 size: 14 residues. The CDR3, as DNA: TGTGCCAGCAGTTCACGCACAGGGTTTGGGGGCTACACCTTC. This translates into CASSSRTGFGGYTF.

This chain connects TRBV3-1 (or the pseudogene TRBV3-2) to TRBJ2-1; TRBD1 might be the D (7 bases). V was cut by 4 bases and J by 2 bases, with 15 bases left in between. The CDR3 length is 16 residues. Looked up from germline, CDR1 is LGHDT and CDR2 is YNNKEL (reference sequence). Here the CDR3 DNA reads TGTGCCAGCAGCCGCGGGACAGCAACTACCTACAATGAGCAGTTCTTC. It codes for CASSRGTATTYNEQFF.

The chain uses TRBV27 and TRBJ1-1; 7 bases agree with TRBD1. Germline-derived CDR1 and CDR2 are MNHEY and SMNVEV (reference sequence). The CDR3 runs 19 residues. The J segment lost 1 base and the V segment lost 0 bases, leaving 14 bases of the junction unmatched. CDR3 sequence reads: CASSLSPVVSRGPNTEAFF. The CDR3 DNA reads TGTGCCAGCAGTTTATCTCCCGTGGTCTCTAGGGGGCCGAACACTGAAGCTTTCTTT.

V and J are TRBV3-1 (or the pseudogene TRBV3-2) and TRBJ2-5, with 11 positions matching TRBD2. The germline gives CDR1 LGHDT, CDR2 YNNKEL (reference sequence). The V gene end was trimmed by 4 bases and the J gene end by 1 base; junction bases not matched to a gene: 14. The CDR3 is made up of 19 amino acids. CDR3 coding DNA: TGTGCCAGCAGCCGGGGGCGGACTAGCGGGTTACCGGGCCAAGAGACCCAGTACTTC. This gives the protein CASSRGRTSGLPGQETQYF.

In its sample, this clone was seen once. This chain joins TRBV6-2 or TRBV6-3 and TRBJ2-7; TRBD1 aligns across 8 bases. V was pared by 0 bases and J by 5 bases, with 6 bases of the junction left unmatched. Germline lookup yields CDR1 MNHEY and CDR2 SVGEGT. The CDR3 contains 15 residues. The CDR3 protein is CASSYSRAGGHEQYF. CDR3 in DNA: TGTGCCAGCAGTTACTCGAGGGCAGGGGGCCACGAGCAGTACTTC.

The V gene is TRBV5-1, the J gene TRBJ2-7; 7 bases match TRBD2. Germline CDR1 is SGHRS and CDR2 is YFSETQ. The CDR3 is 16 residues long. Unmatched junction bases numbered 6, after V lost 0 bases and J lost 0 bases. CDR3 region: CASSLAWGGGSYEQYF. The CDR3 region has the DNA TGCGCCAGCAGCTTGGCCTGGGGGGGTGGCTCCTACGAGCAGTACTTC. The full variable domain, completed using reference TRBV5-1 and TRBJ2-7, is KAGVTQTPRYLIKTRGQQVTLSCSPISGHRSVSWYQQTPGQGLQFLFEYFSETQRNKGNFPGRFSGRQFSNSRSEMNVSTLELGDSALYLCASSLAWGGGSYEQYFGPGTRLTVT.

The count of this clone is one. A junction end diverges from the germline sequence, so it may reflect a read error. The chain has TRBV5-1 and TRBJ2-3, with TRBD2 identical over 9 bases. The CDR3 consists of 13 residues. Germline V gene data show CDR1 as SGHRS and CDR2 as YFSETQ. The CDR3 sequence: CASSSGLAGTQYF. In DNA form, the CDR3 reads TGTGCCAGCAGCTCGGGACTAGCCGGTACGCAGTATTTT.

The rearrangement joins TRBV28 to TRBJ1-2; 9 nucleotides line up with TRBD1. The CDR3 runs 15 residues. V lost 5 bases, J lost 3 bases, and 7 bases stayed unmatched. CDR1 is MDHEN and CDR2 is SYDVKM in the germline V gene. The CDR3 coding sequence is TGTGCCAGCAGTGGCTCGGACAGGGGAGACTATGGCTACACCTTC. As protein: CASSGSDRGDYGYTF.

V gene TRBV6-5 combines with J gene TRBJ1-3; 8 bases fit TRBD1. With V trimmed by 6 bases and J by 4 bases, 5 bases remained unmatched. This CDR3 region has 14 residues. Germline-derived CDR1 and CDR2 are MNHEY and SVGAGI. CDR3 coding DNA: TGTGCCAGCAGCATCGGACAGGGAGGAAACACCATATATTTT. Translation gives CASSIGQGGNTIYF.

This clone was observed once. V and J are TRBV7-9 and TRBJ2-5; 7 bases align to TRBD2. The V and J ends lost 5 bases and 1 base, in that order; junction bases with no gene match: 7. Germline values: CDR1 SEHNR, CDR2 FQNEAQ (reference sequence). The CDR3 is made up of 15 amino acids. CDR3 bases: TGTGCCAGCAGCCGACTGCTAGCGGCCCAAGAGACCCAGTACTTC. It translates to CASSRLLAAQETQYF.

In nucleotides, the CDR3 is TGTGCCAGCAGCCTGACATTATCGAGCTCCTATAATTCACCCCTCCACTTT. Its translation: CASSLTLSSSYNSPLHF. The chain combines TRBV7-9 with TRBJ1-6, with D unresolved. The CDR3 has 17 amino acids. V was clipped by 5 bases and J by 0 bases, with 14 bases between them. CDR1 and CDR2 (germline): SEHNR, FQNEAQ (reference sequence).

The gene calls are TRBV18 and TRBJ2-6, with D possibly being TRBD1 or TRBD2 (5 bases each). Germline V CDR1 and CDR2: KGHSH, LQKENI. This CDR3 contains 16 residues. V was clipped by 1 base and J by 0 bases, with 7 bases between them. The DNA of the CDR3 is TGTGCCAGCTCACCACGAGGGGCCTCTGGGGCCAACGTCCTGACTTTC. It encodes CASSPRGASGANVLTF.

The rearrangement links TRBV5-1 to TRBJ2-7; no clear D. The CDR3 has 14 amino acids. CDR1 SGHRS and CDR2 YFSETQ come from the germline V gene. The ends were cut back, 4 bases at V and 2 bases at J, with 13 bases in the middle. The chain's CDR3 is CASSLEDGTYEQYF. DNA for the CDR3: TGCGCCAGCAGCCTAGAGGATGGAACCTACGAGCAGTACTTC.

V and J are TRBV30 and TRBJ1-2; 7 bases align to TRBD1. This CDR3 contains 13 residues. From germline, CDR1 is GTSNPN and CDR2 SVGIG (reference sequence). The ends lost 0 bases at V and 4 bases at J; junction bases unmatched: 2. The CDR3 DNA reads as TGTGCCTGGAGTGTACAGGGGCCCTATGGCTACACCTTC. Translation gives CAWSVQGPYGYTF.